This record concerns one T cell receptor beta chain sequence. Its antigen target is currently unknown. Within one base of it there is no much larger clone, and no base qualities were kept. Collaborating institutions collected whole blood in K2EDTA tubes following their own protocols. Collaborator samples were shipped for TCRbeta analysis as frozen whole blood, isolated PBMCs, or DNA extracted from either sample type. The V and J ends are trimmed by 3 bases and 0 bases, leaving 15 bases between them. Including the terminal cysteine and phenylalanine, the CDR3 comprises 16 residues. This entry keeps only the CDR3 DNA: 48 bases, framed from base 1. CDR1 and CDR2 were assigned from the germline V gene (reference sequence) as MNHEY and SMNVEV. The immunoSEQ Assay, a bias-controlled multiplex PCR, was used to amplify TCRbeta CDR3 regions from genomic DNA. The authors' pipeline ran thus. The number of nucleated cells in each sample was estimated by amplification of reference gene primers within the assay. To quantify the absolute abundance of each unique TCRbeta CDR3 rearrangement, sequence reads were collapsed and filtered. Productive Simpson clonality was computed per sample as the square root of Simpson's diversity index over productive rearrangements. The clones in this table, taken by TCRdb from immuneACCESS, are in-frame only. Not every clone is retained; where verified, under half of the shortfall comes from an unresolved V gene, and the cause of the rest is unknown. Clone size and the V and J calls come from that table; the DNA yielded D and trimming. The sample data list about 230,000 clones, and around four fifths of these were observed just once. The ten largest clones add up to approximately 2.6% of the sample.

This sample was taken from a study of blood T cell repertoires in COVID-19 (dated by TCRdb to 2018 to 2020). Background for the entire study: Samples covering the acute and convalescent phases of COVID-19 were provided by collaborators in the United States, Italy and Spain. The material from the prospective study consisted of cDNA or gDNA derived from T cells, B-cell-depleted T cells, or PBMCs. Samples were obtained from the ongoing ImmuneRACE study (first 160 participants) and from over 1,000 subjects provided by 6 global collaborators. The sample metadata nearly always contained a de-identified subject ID, COVID-19 status, age in years and sex. A freely available public database, intended as a resource for researchers studying the immune response to SARS-CoV-2, is where the repertoires were released. HLA class I and class II types, where available, came from metadata supplied by the sample provider rather than from assay-based typing. Subjects who had been exposed to COVID-19, were actively infected with it, or had recovered from it provided the deeply sampled blood TCRbeta repertoires that made up the dataset.

What the study reported, not specific to this receptor: The quantity of clinical and demographic metadata differed by source and by participant and was supplied without curation.

This sequence originates from a woman in her 70s with active or convalescent COVID-19. Sequenced: peripheral blood. The chain is made from TRBV27 and TRBJ2-7; tentative D gene TRBD1, with 6 bases matching. The sequenced DNA is TGTGCCAGCAGTTTCTCATCGACAGGCTACTCCTACGAGCAGTACTTC. The encoded protein is CASSFSSTGYSYEQYF.